Listed here are 11 T cell receptor beta chains from one sample, sequenced in a study of identical twins. TCRdb re-called the 5' RACE reads through MiXCR, storing one row per CDR3 protein. The table has 700,000 or so distinct CDR3 sequences, 21% seen once. These data also formed part of another study, on T cells expressing NK-cell markers.

The specimen was PBMCs. The source of these receptors is a woman between 18 and 30 years old in good health.

This clonotype was recorded only once. This chain links TRBV3-1 with TRBJ2-1; maybe TRBD2 (5 bases). Trimming removed 7 bases at V and 0 bases at J, with 13 bases between. Germline V gene lookup returns CDR1 LGHDT and CDR2 YNNKEL (reference sequence). This CDR3 comprises 15 residues. The DNA for the CDR3 is TGTGCCAGCAACTCTCCTGGGAGCTCCTACAATGAGCAGTTCTTC. Translation: CASNSPGSSYNEQFF.

The CDR3 loop is CASSSNAGSEQYF. CDR3 in DNA: TGTGCCAGCAGCTCGAACGCAGGGTCCGAGCAGTACTTC. This chain links TRBV6-1 with TRBJ2-7; maybe TRBD1 (5 bases). The germline V gene encodes CDR1 MNHNS and CDR2 SASEGT. Between the trimmed V and J ends, which lost 6 bases and 6 bases, there was a span of 15 bases. The CDR3 length is 13 residues.

The chain links TRBV5-1 to TRBJ2-5; D uncertain. This CDR3 region has 11 residues. V lost 0 bases, J lost 13 bases, and 10 bases lay in between. CDR1 and CDR2 (germline): SGHRS, YFSETQ. Here the CDR3 reads CASSLEGPVYF. CDR3 sequence (DNA): TGCGCCAGCAGCTTGGAAGGTCCTGTGTACTTC. Supplemented by reference TRBV5-1 and TRBJ2-5, the full variable domain reads KAGVTQTPRYLIKTRGQQVTLSCSPISGHRSVSWYQQTPGQGLQFLFEYFSETQRNKGNFPGRFSGRQFSNSRSEMNVSTLELGDSALYLCASSLEGPVYFGPGTRLLVL.

This clonotype was counted only a few times. The V gene is TRBV28, the J gene TRBJ1-5; D remains ambiguous. Deletions cut 1 base from V and 7 bases from J, with 8 bases between. Germline V gene lookup returns CDR1 MDHEN and CDR2 SYDVKM. The length of the CDR3 is 13 residues. This CDR3 is CASSLLVGQPQHF. The CDR3 nucleotides are TGTGCCAGCAGTTTATTGGTGGGCCAGCCCCAGCATTTT.

This clonotype has a handful of counts. The chain joins TRBV20-1 to TRBJ2-6; the D is unclear. Trimming left V 3 bases short and J 0 bases short, with 9 bases between. The CDR3 covers 15 residues. Per the germline V gene, CDR1 is DFQATT and CDR2 is SNEGSKA (reference sequence). CDR3 sequence (DNA): TGCAGTGCTAGGCCTAATTACTCTGGGGCCAACGTCCTGACTTTC. It translates to CSARPNYSGANVLTF.

This clonotype was seen a handful of times. The chain couples TRBV5-5 to TRBJ2-7; perhaps D is TRBD1 or TRBD2 (5 bases each). V was clipped by 3 bases and J by 3 bases, with 19 bases between them. Germline lookup yields CDR1 SGHKS and CDR2 YYEKEE (reference sequence). This CDR3 comprises 16 residues. The CDR3 nucleotides read TGTGCCAGCAGCTCAATCCGGGGCCCGCACTACTACGAGCAGTACTTC. Residues: CASSSIRGPHYYEQYF.

The CDR3 here is CSARSGEDTEAFF. CDR3 nucleotides: TGCAGTGCTAGGTCGGGGGAGGATACTGAAGCTTTCTTT. The chain couples TRBV20-1 to TRBJ1-1; possibly TRBD1 for D (5 bases). V was clipped by 3 bases and J by 5 bases, with 13 bases between them. This CDR3 has 13 amino acids. The germline V gene has CDR1 DFQATT and CDR2 SNEGSKA (reference sequence).

In its sample, this clonotype was seen many times. This chain connects TRBV19 to TRBJ2-7, with D possibly being TRBD1 or TRBD2 (5 bases each). From germline, CDR1 is LNHDA and CDR2 SQIVND (reference sequence). V was shortened by 9 bases and J by 1 base, with 13 bases between the two germline ends. The CDR3 contains 13 residues. This CDR3 is CASSAGGSYEQYF. The CDR3 DNA is TGTGCCAGCAGCGCTGGGGGATCCTACGAGCAGTACTTC. The variable domain in full, completed from reference TRBV19 and TRBJ2-7, reads DGGITQSPKYLFRKEGQNVTLSCEQNLNHDAMYWYRQDPGQGLRLIYYSQIVNDFQKGDIAEGYSVSREKKESFPLTVTSAQKNPTAFYLCASSAGGSYEQYFGPGTRLTVT.

J is TRBJ2-7 and V is TRBV7-2, with D perhaps matching TRBD2 (6 bases). V lost 5 bases and J 2 bases, leaving 16 bases between the germline ends. Germline V gives CDR1 SGHTA, CDR2 FQGNSA. CDR3 size: 15 residues. CDR3 residues: CASSPAGTETYEQYF. The CDR3 coding sequence is TGTGCCAGCAGCCCGGCCGGGACTGAAACCTACGAGCAGTACTTC.

This chain links TRBV6-5 with TRBJ2-1; TRBD1 agrees at 9 bases. CDR1 and CDR2 (germline): MNHEY, SVGAGI. The CDR3 contains 14 residues. J lost 6 bases, V lost 4 bases, and 4 bases had no gene match. The CDR3 bases are TGTGCCAGCAGTTCCCGGGACAGGGTCAATGAGCAGTTCTTC. Its translation: CASSSRDRVNEQFF.

This clonotype occurred a few times. The genes are TRBV14 and TRBJ2-3; TRBD2 might be the D (6 bases). The V end lost 5 bases, the J end lost 4 bases, and 19 bases lay between the germline ends. The CDR3 spans 16 residues. The V gene's germline CDR1 is SGHDN and CDR2 FVKESK. The CDR3, as DNA: TGTGCCAGCAGCACTAGCTATCAAGACCCACCAGATACGCAGTATTTT. Translating it yields CASSTSYQDPPDTQYF.